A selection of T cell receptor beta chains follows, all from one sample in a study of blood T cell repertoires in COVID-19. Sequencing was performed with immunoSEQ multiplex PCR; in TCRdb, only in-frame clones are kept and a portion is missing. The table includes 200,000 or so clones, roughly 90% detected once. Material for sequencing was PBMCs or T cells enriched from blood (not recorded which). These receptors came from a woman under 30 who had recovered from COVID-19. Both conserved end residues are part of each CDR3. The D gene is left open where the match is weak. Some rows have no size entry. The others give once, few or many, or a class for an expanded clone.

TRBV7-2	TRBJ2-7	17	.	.	TGTGCCAGCAGCTTATACGTCCACAGGGAAATTACCTACGAGCAGTACTTC	CASSLYVHREITYEQYF
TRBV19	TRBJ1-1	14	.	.	TGTGCCAGTAGTATAGGCGGGGGCGGCACTGAAGCTTTCTTT	CASSIGGGGTEAFF
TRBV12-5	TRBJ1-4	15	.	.	TGTGCTAGTGCTCTGGAGAGCGGGGCTAATGAAAAACTGTTTTTT	CASALESGANEKLFF
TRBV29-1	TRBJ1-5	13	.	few	TGCAGCGTTGCAGGGCGTAGGGATCAGCCCCAGCATTTT	CSVAGRRDQPQHF
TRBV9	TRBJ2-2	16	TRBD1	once	TGTGCCAGCAGCGCCAGGGACAGACAAAGCACCGGGGAGCTGTTTTTT	CASSARDRQSTGELFF
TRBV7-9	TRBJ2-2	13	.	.	TGTGCCAGCAGCTCCCAGGACACCGGGGAGCTGTTTTTT	CASSSQDTGELFF
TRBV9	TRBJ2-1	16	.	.	TGTGCCAGCAGCGTAGCGGTGGAGCGAACGATCAATGAGCAGTTCTTC	CASSVAVERTINEQFF
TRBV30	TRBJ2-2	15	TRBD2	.	TGTGCCTGGAGCCCGGTGCCCGGGGGGGGCGGGGAGCTGTTTTTT	CAWSPVPGGGGELFF
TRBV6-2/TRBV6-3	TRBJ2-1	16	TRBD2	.	TGTGCCAGCAGTCCCTATAGCGGGGGACTATACAATGAGCAGTTCTTC	CASSPYSGGLYNEQFF
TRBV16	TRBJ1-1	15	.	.	TGTGCCAGCAGCCAGACAGGCGGTAGGAACACTGAAGCTTTCTTT	CASSQTGGRNTEAFF
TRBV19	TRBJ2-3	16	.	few	TGTGCCAGTAGTAACGTGGGGGGGCCTGTATCAGATACGCAGTATTTT	CASSNVGGPVSDTQYF
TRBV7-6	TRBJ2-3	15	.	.	TGTGCCAGCAGCCTCACATCCCGGGACACAGATACGCAGTATTTT	CASSLTSRDTDTQYF
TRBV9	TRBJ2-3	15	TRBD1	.	TGTGCCAGCAGCGTCGGGACAGGTAGAACAGATACGCAGTATTTT	CASSVGTGRTDTQYF
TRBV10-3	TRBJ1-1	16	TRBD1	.	TGTGCCACCAACGGACAGGGGGCTTTTAGTCGGACTGAAGCTTTCTTT	CATNGQGAFSRTEAFF
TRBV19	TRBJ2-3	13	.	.	TGTGCCAGTAGTAAGAGAGAGGGAGATACGCAGTATTTT	CASSKREGDTQYF
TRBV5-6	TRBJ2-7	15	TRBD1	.	TGTGCCAGCAGGTTGGACAGGGGTAGAACCTACGAGCAGTACTTC	CASRLDRGRTYEQYF
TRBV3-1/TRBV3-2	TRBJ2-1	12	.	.	TGTGCCAGCAGCCACATGGACAGCTTCCACTTCTTC	CASSHMDSFHFF
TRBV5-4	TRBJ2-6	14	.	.	TGTGCCAGCAGCTCCCGTGAGGGGGCCAACGTCCTGACTTTC	CASSSREGANVLTF
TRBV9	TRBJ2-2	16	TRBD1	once	TGTGCCAGCAGCGATAAACAGGGGATTGGAACCGGGGAGCTGTTTTTT	CASSDKQGIGTGELFF
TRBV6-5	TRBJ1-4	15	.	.	TGTGCCAGCTCCATAAAGGGGCGGCCTAATGAAAAACTGTTTTTT	CASSIKGRPNEKLFF
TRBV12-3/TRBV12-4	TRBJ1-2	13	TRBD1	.	TGTGCCAGCAGCCCCAGGACAGGGATCGGCTACACCTTC	CASSPRTGIGYTF
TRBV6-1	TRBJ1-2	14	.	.	TGTGCCAGCAGTGAATGGGACACGGGGTTCGACTACACCTTC	CASSEWDTGFDYTF
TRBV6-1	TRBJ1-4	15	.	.	TGTGCCAGCAGTGATACAGGGACGGCTAATGAAAAACTGTTTTTT	CASSDTGTANEKLFF
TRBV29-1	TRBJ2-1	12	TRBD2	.	TGCAGCGGGACTAGCGGAAACAATGAGCAGTTCTTC	CSGTSGNNEQFF
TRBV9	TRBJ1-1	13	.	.	TGTGCCAGCAGGTACAGGGAAGACACTGAAGCTTTCTTT	CASRYREDTEAFF
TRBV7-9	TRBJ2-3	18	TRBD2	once	TGTGCCAGCAGCTCCCGACTAGCGGGGGAGTCTAGCACAGATACGCAGTATTTT	CASSSRLAGESSTDTQYF
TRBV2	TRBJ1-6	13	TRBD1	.	TGTGCCAGCGTTACAGGGGCTAATTCACCCCTCCACTTT	CASVTGANSPLHF
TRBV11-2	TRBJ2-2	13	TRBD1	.	TGTGCCAGCAGGCGTCAGGGGGCCGGGGAGCTGTTTTTT	CASRRQGAGELFF
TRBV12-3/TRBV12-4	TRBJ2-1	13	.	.	TGTGCCAGCAGTTTAGCGGGGGGGCTTGAGCAGTTCTTC	CASSLAGGLEQFF
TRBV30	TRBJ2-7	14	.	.	TGTGCCTGGACCCAGTCAGGGGTTCGCTACGAGCAGTACTTC	CAWTQSGVRYEQYF
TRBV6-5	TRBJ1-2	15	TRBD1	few	TGTGCCTCTGGGACAGGGGACCTCCGATTCTATGGCTACACCTTC	CASGTGDLRFYGYTF
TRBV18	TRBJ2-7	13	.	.	TGTGCCAGCACCAGAGGTCCCTCCTACGAGCAGTACTTC	CASTRGPSYEQYF
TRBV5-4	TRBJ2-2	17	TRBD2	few	TGTGCCAGCAGACAGGGACTAGCGGGGGGCAACACCGGGGAGCTGTTTTTT	CASRQGLAGGNTGELFF
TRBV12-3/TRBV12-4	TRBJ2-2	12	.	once	TGTGCCAGCAGTTCCGCGGCCGGGGAGCTGTTTTTT	CASSSAAGELFF
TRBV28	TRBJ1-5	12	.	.	TGTGCCAGCAGTGGCATCAATCAGCCCCAGCATTTT	CASSGINQPQHF
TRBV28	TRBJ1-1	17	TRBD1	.	TGTGCCAGCAGTTTTGAGGGACAGGGTTGGGGGCTGGCTGAAGCTTTCTTT	CASSFEGQGWGLAEAFF
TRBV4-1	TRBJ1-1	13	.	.	TGCGCCAGCAGCCACAGGGTAGGGACTGAAGCTTTCTTT	CASSHRVGTEAFF
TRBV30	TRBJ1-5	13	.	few	TGTGCCTGGAGTGTCCAGGGTGGTCAGCCCCAGCATTTT	CAWSVQGGQPQHF
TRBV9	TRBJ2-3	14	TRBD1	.	TGTGCCAGCAGCGTTCAGACAGGGTCGGATACGCAGTATTTT	CASSVQTGSDTQYF
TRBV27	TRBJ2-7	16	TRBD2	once	TGTGCCAGCAGTTTATTGGGCGGGGGAAGCTCCTACGAGCAGTACTTC	CASSLLGGGSSYEQYF
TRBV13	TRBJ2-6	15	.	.	TGTGCCAGCAGCTTAAGCCCCACTGGGGCCAACGTCCTGACTTTC	CASSLSPTGANVLTF
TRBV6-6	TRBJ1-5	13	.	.	TGTGCCAGCAGGGGACAAAGTATGCAGCCCCAGCATTTT	CASRGQSMQPQHF
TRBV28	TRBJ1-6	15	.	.	TGTGCCAGCAGCAGACGGAGCTCCTATAATTCACCCCTCCACTTT	CASSRRSSYNSPLHF
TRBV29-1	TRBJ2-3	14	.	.	TGCAGCGTGACTTTAGGGGCGAACACAGATACGCAGTATTTT	CSVTLGANTDTQYF
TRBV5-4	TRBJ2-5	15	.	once	TGTGCCAGCAGTCAAGTACAGGGGGGGCGTGAGACCCAGTACTTC	CASSQVQGGRETQYF
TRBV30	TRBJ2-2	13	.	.	TGTGCCTGGAGTGTACTCCCGGCCGGGGAGCTGTTTTTT	CAWSVLPAGELFF
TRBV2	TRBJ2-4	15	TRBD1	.	TGTGCCACCAAGACAGGGCCACTAGCCAAAAACATTCAGTACTTC	CATKTGPLAKNIQYF
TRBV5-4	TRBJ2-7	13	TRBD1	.	TGTGCCAGCAGGGGACAGGGGTCTTACGAGCAGTACTTC	CASRGQGSYEQYF
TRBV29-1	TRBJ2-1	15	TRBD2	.	TGCAGCGTTTTAATAGCGGGGGGGTCCTACAATGAGCAGTTCTTC	CSVLIAGGSYNEQFF